This T cell receptor (beta chain) was retrieved from a study of blood T cell repertoires in COVID-19. Study at large: From T cells, B-cell-depleted T cells, or PBMCs came the material, which was cDNA or gDNA.

How the authors handled the data: It was from reference gene primer amplification that nucleated cell counts were estimated. Profiled with immunoSEQ multiplex PCR; TCRdb holds only in-frame clones, not every one. That table furnishes V, J and clone size, whereas the DNA furnished D and trimming. The sample holds about 150,000 clones, 60% to 85% seen once. V gave up 3 bases and J gave up 1 base; unmatched junction bases: 0. The CDR3 is 14 amino acids. Germline CDR1 is ENHRY and CDR2 is SYGVKD. The gene calls are TRBV10-3 and TRBJ1-5, with 7 bases aligning to TRBD1. The source material was peripheral blood. This TCR was sampled from a man older than 75 with acute or convalescent COVID-19. The CDR3 nucleotides read TGTGCCATCAGTGAACAGGGGAGCAATCAGCCCCAGCATTTT. This encodes CAISEQGSNQPQHF.